These 29 T cell receptor beta chains originate from one sample sequenced in a study of OX40 agonist ivuxolimab in advanced cancers. The protocol was immunoSEQ multiplex PCR, while the TCRdb copy is restricted to in-frame clones and leaves out a portion. The table records about 73,000 clones, 75% to 95% of them present only once. The input for sequencing was CD4+ or CD8+ T cells sorted from blood, taken in a trial of the OX40 agonist ivuxolimab. These receptors were collected from an adult with an advanced solid tumor such as melanoma, head and neck, liver or kidney cancer.

The chain uses TRBV29-1 and TRBJ2-1; TRBD2 agrees at 9 bases. The trim removed 2 bases at V and 1 base at J, leaving 6 bases unmatched. This CDR3 contains 16 residues. CDR1 is SQVTM, CDR2 ANQGSEA, per germline. The CDR3 nucleotides read TGCAGCGTTGAAATCTTGGCGGGAGGGTCCTACAATGAGCAGTTCTTC. Translating gives CSVEILAGGSYNEQFF.

The chain recombines TRBV7-3 with TRBJ2-5; unclear D gene. The CDR3 spans 13 residues. V shed 5 bases and J shed 5 bases, with 12 bases lying between them. Germline CDR1 reads SGHTA; CDR2 reads FQGTGA. Here the CDR3 DNA reads TGTGCCAGCAGCCAATCCCAGGCGGAGACCCAGTACTTC. Its translation is CASSQSQAETQYF. Full variable domain (rest looked up from reference TRBV7-3 and TRBJ2-5): GAGVSQTPSNKVTEKGKYVELRCDPISGHTALYWYRQSLGQGPEFLIYFQGTGAADDSGLPNDRFFAVRPEGSVSTLKIQRTERGDSAVYLCASSQSQAETQYFGPGTRLLVL.

V and J are TRBV6-4 and TRBJ2-2; the D is unclear. V was cut by 5 bases and J by 1 base, with 11 bases left in between. The CDR3 loop spans 15 amino acids. Germline values: CDR1 MRHNA, CDR2 SNTAGT. The CDR3 protein is CASSRVWGNTGELFF. The CDR3, as DNA: TGTGCCAGCAGTCGAGTGTGGGGGAACACCGGGGAGCTGTTTTTT.

The chain carries TRBV6-5 and TRBJ2-7; D perhaps matches TRBD1 (6 bases). Germline assignment: CDR1 MNHEY and CDR2 SVGAGI. V was cut by 2 bases and J by 2 bases, with 13 bases left in between. CDR3 length: 15 residues. CDR3 sequence (DNA): TGTGCCAGCAGTTACGGAGGACAGCCTACCTACGAGCAGTACTTC. Its protein is CASSYGGQPTYEQYF.

The chain employs TRBV5-1 and TRBJ2-7; 7 bases fit TRBD2. The CDR3 totals 16 residues. Trimming at V came to 2 bases and at J to 0 bases, leaving 8 bases not matched to a gene. In germline, CDR1 is SGHRS, CDR2 YFSETQ. The CDR3 here is CASSLGLSGASYEQYF. In DNA form, the CDR3 reads TGCGCCAGCAGCTTAGGGTTGAGCGGGGCCTCCTACGAGCAGTACTTC.

This clone was recorded once. The chain is built from TRBV5-4 and TRBJ2-7; the match to TRBD2 covers 13 bases. V was clipped by 7 bases and J by 1 base; unmatched bases: 11. The germline V gene has CDR1 SGHNT and CDR2 YYREEE (reference sequence). The CDR3 has 17 amino acids. This chain's CDR3 is CASERRLAGGSSYEQYF. The CDR3 coding sequence is TGTGCCAGCGAAAGAAGACTAGCGGGAGGATCGTCCTACGAGCAGTACTTC. The entire variable domain, with the rest obtained from reference TRBV5-4 and TRBJ2-7, is as follows: ETGVTQSPTHLIKTRGQQVTLRCSSQSGHNTVSWYQQALGQGPQFIFQYYREEENGRGNFPPRFSGLQFPNYSSELNVNALELDDSALYLCASERRLAGGSSYEQYFGPGTRLTVT.

The CDR3 bases are TGCGCCAGCAGCCTAGGGGGTCGGCGTCAAGAGACCCAGTACTTC. Protein product: CASSLGGRRQETQYF. J is TRBJ2-5 and V is TRBV4-3, with a weak D call TRBD1 (6 bases). Germline V gene lookup returns CDR1 LGHNA and CDR2 YSLEER. This CDR3 has 15 residues. V lost 4 bases, J lost 2 bases, and 14 bases lay in between.

The gene calls are TRBV9 and TRBJ2-3; 11 bases are shared with TRBD2. This CDR3 is 16 amino acids long. Trimming cost V 2 bases and J 0 bases; bases outside gene matches: 2. CDR1 SGDLS and CDR2 YYNGEE come from the germline V gene. The CDR3 loop is CASSVTSGSSTDTQYF. In nucleotides, the CDR3 is TGTGCCAGCAGCGTTACTAGCGGGAGTAGCACAGATACGCAGTATTTT.

The gene calls are TRBV6-5 and TRBJ2-1; D unresolved. Deletions cut 0 bases from V and 10 bases from J, with 13 bases between. The CDR3 is made up of 14 amino acids. CDR1 is MNHEY and CDR2 is SVGAGI in the germline V gene. The CDR3 DNA is TGTGCCAGCAGTTACTCCTCGGCTAGTTGGGAGCAGTTCTTC. This sequence encodes CASSYSSASWEQFF.

V is TRBV9 and J is TRBJ2-1, with 10 bases identical to TRBD2. The J segment lost 8 bases and the V segment lost 3 bases, leaving 5 bases of the junction unmatched. The CDR3 contains 14 residues. Germline assignment: CDR1 SGDLS and CDR2 YYNGEE. Written as DNA, the CDR3 is TGTGCCAGCAGCGCATGGACTAGCGGCTATGAGCAGTTCTTC. This encodes CASSAWTSGYEQFF.

The chain has TRBV28 and TRBJ1-2; no firm D call. Germline CDR1 MDHEN, CDR2 SYDVKM. The V gene lost 6 bases and the J gene lost 1 base, with 15 bases spanning the gap. The CDR3 sequence is 15 residues long. CDR3 bases: TGTGCCAGCAGCTTTCCCGCGGGCCGTAACTATGGCTACACCTTC. It yields the protein CASSFPAGRNYGYTF.

The V and J genes are TRBV7-3 and TRBJ1-5; D uncertain. Trimming cost V 2 bases and J 3 bases, with 11 bases left between them. The CDR3 is 15 residues long. Germline V CDR1 and CDR2: SGHTA, FQGTGA. In nucleotides, the CDR3 is TGTGCCAGCAGCTTATTGCCAGAACTCAATCAGCCCCAGCATTTT. Amino acid sequence: CASSLLPELNQPQHF.

This chain joins TRBV6-1 and TRBJ1-5, with unresolved D. This CDR3 has 13 residues. V was clipped by 1 base and J by 11 bases, with 12 bases between them. CDR1 and CDR2 (germline): MNHNS, SASEGT. CDR3 region: CASSEDWQSTQHF. The CDR3 nucleotides read TGTGCCAGCAGTGAAGATTGGCAGTCCACCCAGCATTTT.

The V and J genes are TRBV5-5 and TRBJ2-7; TRBD2 might be the D (5 bases). V lost 4 bases to trimming and J lost 3 bases, with 14 bases between them. Germline CDR1 reads SGHKS; CDR2 reads YYEKEE (reference sequence). This CDR3 has 14 residues. CDR3 in amino acids: CASSQLGDNYEQYF. The DNA for the CDR3 is TGTGCCAGCAGCCAGCTGGGAGACAACTACGAGCAGTACTTC.

This chain joins TRBV28 and TRBJ2-7; D gene uncertain. V gave up 7 bases and J gave up 4 bases, with 17 bases separating them. The CDR3 is 14 amino acids. Germline V CDR1 and CDR2: MDHEN, SYDVKM. The CDR3 DNA sequence: TGTGCCAGCAACCGTGCTGGTAGAACTTACGAGCAGTACTTC. This translates into CASNRAGRTYEQYF.

The J gene is TRBJ1-2, the V gene TRBV7-2; 8 nucleotides agree with TRBD1. The CDR3 is made up of 15 amino acids. Germline lookup yields CDR1 SGHTA and CDR2 FQGNSA. Unmatched junction bases numbered 5, after V lost 1 base and J lost 4 bases. The DNA for the CDR3 is TGTGCCAGCAGCTTAGGGTGGACAGGGAGCTATGGCTACACCTTC. It yields the protein CASSLGWTGSYGYTF.

In DNA form, the CDR3 reads TGTGCCAGCAGCTACCTAGCGGGCCAAGGGGGAGATACGCAGTATTTT. Protein product: CASSYLAGQGGDTQYF. V and J are TRBV7-3 and TRBJ2-3, with 8 bases that match TRBD2. This CDR3 spans 16 amino acids. Germline V gives CDR1 SGHTA, CDR2 FQGTGA. Trimming took 4 bases from V and 5 from J; bases not matched to a gene: 11.

The J gene is TRBJ2-6, the V gene TRBV5-4; maybe TRBD1 (5 bases). CDR1 SGHNT and CDR2 YYREEE come from the germline V gene (reference sequence). This CDR3 comprises 14 residues. V gave up 6 bases and J gave up 2 bases, with 9 bases separating them. The DNA of the CDR3 is TGTGCCAGCAACCAAGGGGCTGGGGCCAACGTCCTGACTTTC. Residues: CASNQGAGANVLTF.

The chain joins TRBV7-2 to TRBJ2-1; no clear D gene. The V gene lost 5 bases and the J gene lost 0 bases, with 17 bases spanning the gap. The germline gives CDR1 SGHTA, CDR2 FQGNSA. The length of the CDR3 is 17 residues. For the CDR3, the DNA is TGTGCCAGCAGCCCGAGGTGGCTTTCCGGCTCCTACAATGAGCAGTTCTTC. Translating it yields CASSPRWLSGSYNEQFF. The variable domain in full, completed from reference TRBV7-2 and TRBJ2-1, reads GAGVSQSPSNKVTEKGKDVELRCDPISGHTALYWYRQSLGQGLEFLIYFQGNSAPDKSGLPSDRFSAERTGGSVSTLTIQRTQQEDSAVYLCASSPRWLSGSYNEQFFGPGTRLTVL.

V and J are TRBV6-1 and TRBJ1-5; no firm D call. Between the trimmed V and J ends, which lost 7 bases and 4 bases, there was a span of 5 bases. The CDR3 extends over 11 amino acids. Germline V CDR1 and CDR2: MNHNS, SASEGT. In nucleotides, the CDR3 is TGTGCCAGCACAGATAATCAGCCCCAGCATTTT. Protein product: CASTDNQPQHF.

The chain employs TRBV9 and TRBJ1-5; the match to TRBD1 covers 12 bases. The CDR3 covers 15 residues. Per germline, CDR1 SGDLS and CDR2 YYNGEE. The V segment lost 2 bases and the J segment 6 bases; nucleotides outside the gene matches: 3. The CDR3 sequence is CASSVGQGAGQPQHF. CDR3 DNA sequence: TGTGCCAGCAGCGTGGGACAGGGGGCAGGTCAGCCCCAGCATTTT.

The chain combines TRBV29-1 with TRBJ1-5; D is uncertain. CDR1 and CDR2 from the germline V gene are SQVTM and ANQGSEA. The V gene lost 5 bases and the J gene lost 4 bases, with 15 bases spanning the gap. This CDR3 spans 14 amino acids. The CDR3 protein is CSVLPDGNNQPQHF. CDR3 DNA sequence: TGCAGCGTTCTCCCGGATGGGAATAATCAGCCCCAGCATTTT.

This chain uses TRBV5-1 with TRBJ2-1; 7 bases map to TRBD1. V lost 0 bases to trimming and J lost 4 bases; unmatched junction nucleotides: 10. There are 17 residues in the CDR3. CDR1 SGHRS and CDR2 YFSETQ come from the germline V gene. CDR3 residues: CASSLGEGTDNYNEQFF. The CDR3 bases are TGCGCCAGCAGCTTGGGGGAAGGGACAGACAATTACAATGAGCAGTTCTTC.

The genes are TRBV19 and TRBJ2-2; D possibly corresponds to TRBD2 (6 bases). The germline V gene encodes CDR1 LNHDA and CDR2 SQIVND (reference sequence). This CDR3 is 15 amino acids long. V was clipped by 1 base and J by 5 bases, with 11 bases between them. CDR3 bases: TGTGCCAGTAGTATAGGCGGGGTTAGGACCGGGGAGCTGTTTTTT. Its translation is CASSIGGVRTGELFF. Combining the CDR3 with reference TRBV19 and TRBJ2-2 gives the whole variable domain DGGITQSPKYLFRKEGQNVTLSCEQNLNHDAMYWYRQDPGQGLRLIYYSQIVNDFQKGDIAEGYSVSREKKESFPLTVTSAQKNPTAFYLCASSIGGVRTGELFFGEGSRLTVL.

This clone is medium-sized within its sample. The chain employs TRBV28 and TRBJ1-3; D not certain. From germline, CDR1 is MDHEN and CDR2 SYDVKM. This CDR3 comprises 11 residues. The V gene lost 5 bases and the J gene lost 7 bases, with 6 bases spanning the gap. CDR3 region: CASSTHNTIYF. CDR3 bases: TGTGCCAGCAGTACCCACAACACCATATATTTT. Looking up the rest from reference TRBV28 and TRBJ1-3 gives the full variable domain: DVKVTQSSRYLVKRTGEKVFLECVQDMDHENMFWYRQDPGLGLRLIYFSYDVKMKEKGDIPEGYSVSREKKERFSLILESASTNQTSMYLCASSTHNTIYFGEGSWLTVV.

The V call is TRBV30, the J call TRBJ2-1; D might be TRBD2 (5 bases). The germline V gene has CDR1 GTSNPN and CDR2 SVGIG (reference sequence). V was shortened by 6 bases and J by 0 bases, with 12 bases between the two germline ends. The CDR3 runs 14 residues. The CDR3: CACLTRSSYNEQFF. In nucleotides, the CDR3 is TGTGCCTGTCTCACTAGGAGCTCCTACAATGAGCAGTTCTTC.

This clone was counted a single time. The genes are TRBV15 and TRBJ1-3, with D possibly being TRBD1 (6 bases). Trimming took 1 base from V and 5 from J, leaving 12 bases between them. Germline V gene sequence: CDR1 LNHNV, CDR2 YYDKDF (reference sequence). CDR3 size: 15 residues. DNA for the CDR3: TGTGCCACCAGCAGAGGGGGCAGGGGACGAAACACCATATATTTT. It translates to CATSRGGRGRNTIYF.

The rearrangement joins TRBV27 to TRBJ1-5; D remains ambiguous. The length of the CDR3 is 15 residues. The germline V gene has CDR1 MNHEY and CDR2 SMNVEV (reference sequence). Trimming left V 6 bases short and J 0 bases short, with 12 bases between. In DNA, the CDR3 is TGTGCCAGCAGCCCTCGGGGTATTAGCAATCAGCCCCAGCATTTT. Its protein product is CASSPRGISNQPQHF.

This rearrangement joins TRBV6-5 to TRBJ2-3; D not certain. This CDR3 spans 14 amino acids. Deletions cut 4 bases from V and 2 bases from J, with 10 bases between. Germline assignment: CDR1 MNHEY and CDR2 SVGAGI. The CDR3 nucleotides are TGTGCCAGCAGTTCCGCAGGTGCCACAGATACGCAGTATTTT. Translating it yields CASSSAGATDTQYF.